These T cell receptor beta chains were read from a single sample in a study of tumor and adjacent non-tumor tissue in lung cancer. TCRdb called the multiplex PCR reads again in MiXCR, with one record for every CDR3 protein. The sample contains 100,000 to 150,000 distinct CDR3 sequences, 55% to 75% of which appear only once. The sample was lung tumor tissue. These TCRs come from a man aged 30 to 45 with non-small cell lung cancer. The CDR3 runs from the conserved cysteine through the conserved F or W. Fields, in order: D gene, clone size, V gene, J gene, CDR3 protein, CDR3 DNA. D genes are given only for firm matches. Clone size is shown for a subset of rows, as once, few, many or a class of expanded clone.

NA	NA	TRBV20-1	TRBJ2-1	CGASGRAGRYNEQFF	TGCGGTGCGAGTGGGCGGGCAGGGAGGTACAATGAGCAGTTCTTC
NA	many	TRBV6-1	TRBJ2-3	CASSDEGSTDTQYF	TGTGCCAGCAGTGATGAGGGTAGCACAGATACGCAGTATTTT
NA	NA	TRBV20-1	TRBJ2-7	CIAREPGPRSYEQYF	TGCATTGCTAGAGAACCGGGACCGCGATCCTATGAGCAGTACTTC
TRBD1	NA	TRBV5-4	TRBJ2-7	CASSWGTGLSYELCF	TGTGCCAGCAGCTGGGGGACAGGCCTCTCCTACGAGCTATGCTTC
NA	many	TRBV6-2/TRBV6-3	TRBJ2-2	CASRTGTGELFF	TGTGCCAGCAGAACAGGCACCGGGGAGCTGTTTTTT
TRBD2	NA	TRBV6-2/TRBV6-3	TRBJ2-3	CARRFPAGVDPSTDTQYF	TGTGCCAGAAGATTCCCAGCGGGAGTGGATCCTAGCACAGATACGCAGTATTTT
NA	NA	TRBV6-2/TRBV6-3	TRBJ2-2	CATRGYVNTGELLF	TGTGCCACCAGAGGGTATGTCAACACCGGGGAGCTGTTATTT
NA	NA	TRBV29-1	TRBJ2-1	CRVIHPFGQYNEQFF	TGCAGAGTTATTCACCCGTTCGGCCAGTACAATGAGCAGTTCTTC
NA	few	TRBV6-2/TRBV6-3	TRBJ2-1	CASSYMRLGKQFF	TGTGCCAGCAGTTACATGAGATTGGGTAAGCAGTTCTTC
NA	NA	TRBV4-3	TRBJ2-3	CASSQSPNPGSAYTDTQYF	TGCGCCAGCAGCCAGTCCCCCAACCCAGGTAGCGCATACACAGATACGCAGTATTTT
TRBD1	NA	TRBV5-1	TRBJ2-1	CASSLATGGPYNEQFF	TGCGCCAGCAGCTTGGCGACAGGGGGACCCTACAATGAGCAGTTCTTC
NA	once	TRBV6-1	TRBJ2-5	CGSSEDLETQYF	TGTGGCAGCAGTGAGGACTTGGAGACCCAGTACTTC
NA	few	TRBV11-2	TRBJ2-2	CASSLEAAAFGELFF	TGTGCCAGCAGCTTAGAGGCGGCGGCATTCGGGGAGTTGTTTTTT
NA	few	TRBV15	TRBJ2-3	CATSRRGTDTQYF	TGTGCCACCAGCCGGAGGGGCACAGATACGCAGTATTTT
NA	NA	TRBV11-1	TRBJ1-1	CASSFDRNTDAFF	TGTGCCAGCAGCTTCGACAGGAACACTGATGCTTTCTTC
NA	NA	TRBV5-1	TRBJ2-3	CARRGQASRDTQYF	TGCGCCAGACGGGGACAAGCTTCCAGAGATACGCAGTATTTT
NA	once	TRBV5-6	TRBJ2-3	CASSPISTYRQYF	TGTGCAAGCAGCCCTATTAGTACCTATAGGCAGTATTTT
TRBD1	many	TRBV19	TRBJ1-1	CASRVRGQTEAFF	TGTGCCAGTAGGGTAAGGGGGCAGACTGAAGCTTTCTTT
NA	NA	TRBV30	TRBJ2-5	CAWCRIGETQYF	TGTGCCTGGTGTCGGATCGGGGAGACCCAGTACTTC
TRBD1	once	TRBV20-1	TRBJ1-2	CSARDTRQGAGGYTF	TGCAGTGCTAGAGATACGCGACAGGGGGCGGGTGGCTACACCTTC
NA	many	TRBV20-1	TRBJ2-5	CSAREKVWDPRETQYF	TGCAGTGCTAGAGAAAAGGTCTGGGACCCCAGAGAGACCCAGTACTTC
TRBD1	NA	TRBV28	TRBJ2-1	CASSPSDRDDEQFF	TGTGCCAGCAGTCCTTCAGACAGGGACGATGAGCAGTTCTTC
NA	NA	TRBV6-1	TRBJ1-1	CAISTTQRNTEAFF	TGTGCCATCAGTACTACTCAAAGGAACACTGAAGCTTTCTTT
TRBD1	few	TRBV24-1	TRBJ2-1	CATSESGQGSSYNEQFF	TGTGCCACCAGTGAATCGGGACAGGGGAGCTCCTACAATGAGCAGTTCTTC
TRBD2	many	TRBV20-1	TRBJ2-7	CSARDRTSGDAYEQYF	TGCAGTGCTAGAGATCGCACTAGCGGGGACGCCTACGAGCAGTACTTC
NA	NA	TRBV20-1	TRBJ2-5	CSGWLIQETQYF	TGCAGCGGTTGGTTGATACAAGAGACCCAGTACTTC
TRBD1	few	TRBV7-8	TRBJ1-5	CASSPTRGNSNQPQHF	TGTGCCAGCAGCCCTACCAGGGGGAATAGCAATCAGCCCCAGCATTTT
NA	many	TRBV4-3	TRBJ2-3	CASSQEFSGRTTPSDTQYF	TGCGCCAGCAGCCAAGAATTCTCTGGTCGGACGACTCCCTCAGATACGCAGTATTTT
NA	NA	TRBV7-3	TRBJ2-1	CASCPRRTSYNEQFF	TGTGCCAGCTGCCCTCGCCGGACCTCCTACAATGAGCAGTTCTTC
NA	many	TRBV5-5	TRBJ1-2	CASSSPGYGYTF	TGTGCCAGCAGCTCCCCGGGCTATGGCTACACCTTC
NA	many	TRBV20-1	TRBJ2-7	CSARTYLARTYEQYF	TGCAGTGCTAGAACTTATCTAGCGCGCACCTACGAGCAGTACTTC
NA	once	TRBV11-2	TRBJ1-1	CASSIYGTGAFF	TGTGCCAGCAGCATCTATGGCACTGGAGCTTTCTTT
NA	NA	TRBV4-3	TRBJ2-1	CASGPLQERYNEQFF	TGCGCCAGCGGCCCCTTGCAGGAGCGCTACAATGAGCAGTTCTTC
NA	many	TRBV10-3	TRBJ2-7	CAISEGRYVEQYF	TGTGCCATCAGTGAAGGCAGGTACGTCGAGCAGTACTTC
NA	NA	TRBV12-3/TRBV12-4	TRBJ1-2	CASSLGVDYTF	TGCGCCAGCAGTTTAGGGGTTGACTACACCTTC
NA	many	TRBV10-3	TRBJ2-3	CAISERGASTDTQYF	TGTGCCATCAGTGAGCGGGGGGCTAGCACAGATACGCAGTATTTT
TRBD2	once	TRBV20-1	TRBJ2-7	CGVDGRAMYEQYF	TGCGGTGTGGACGGGAGGGCCATGTACGAGCAGTACTTC
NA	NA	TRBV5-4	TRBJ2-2	CASSMAAGRGTGELFF	TGTGCCAGCAGCATGGCGGCGGGGCGGGGCACCGGGGAGCTGTTTTTC
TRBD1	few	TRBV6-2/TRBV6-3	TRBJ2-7	CTSSYSDRSTYEQYF	TGTACCAGCAGTTACTCGGACAGGTCAACTTACGAGCAGTACTTC
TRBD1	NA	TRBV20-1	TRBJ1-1	CSASPTGVNAEAFF	TGCAGTGCTAGCCCGACAGGGGTGAACGCTGAAGCTTTCTTT
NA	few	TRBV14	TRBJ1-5	CASSQERNQPQHF	TGTGCCAGCAGCCAAGAAAGAAACCAGCCCCAGCATTTT
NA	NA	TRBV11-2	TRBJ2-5	CASSLNRVQETLYF	TGTGCCAGCAGCCTAAACAGGGTCCAAGAAACCCTGTACTTC
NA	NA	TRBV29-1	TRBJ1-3	CSAREWNGDTIYF	TGTAGCGCCCGGGAGTGGAATGGAGACACCATATATTTT
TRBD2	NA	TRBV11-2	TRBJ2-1	CAWSNTGTSGRDGQFF	TGTGCCTGGAGCAACACAGGGACTAGCGGGAGGGATGGGCAGTTCTTC
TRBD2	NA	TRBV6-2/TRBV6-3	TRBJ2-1	CASNLGLVYDEQFF	TGTGCCAGTAACCTGGGACTAGTATACGATGAGCAGTTCTTC
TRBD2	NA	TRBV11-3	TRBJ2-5	CTSSLEAGGQETQYF	TGTACCAGCAGTTTAGAAGCGGGAGGTCAAGAGACCCAGTACTTC
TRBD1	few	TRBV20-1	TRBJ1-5	CSAGQGVGQPQHF	TGCAGTGCTGGACAGGGGGTCGGACAGCCCCAGCATTTT
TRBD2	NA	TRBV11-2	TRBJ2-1	CTSSPGLAGNEQFF	TGTACCAGCAGCCCCGGACTAGCGGGAAATGAGCAGTTCTTC
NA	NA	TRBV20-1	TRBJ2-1	CSARDLRSYNDQFF	TGCAGCGCTAGAGATCTCCGCTCCTACAATGATCAGTTCTTC
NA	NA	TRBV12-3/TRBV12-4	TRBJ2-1	CASRRLVGEQFF	TGTGCCAGCAGAAGACTAGTCGGGGAGCAGTTCTTC
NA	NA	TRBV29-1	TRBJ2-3	CSVGTISADTQYF	TGCAGCGTTGGCACTATTAGCGCAGATACGCAGTATTTT